Presented here are 9 T cell receptor beta chains from one specimen sequenced in a study of blood T cell repertoires in COVID-19. Clones were sequenced by immunoSEQ multiplex PCR, and TCRdb holds only the in-frame ones, with some missing. The table has under 300,000 clones, around 86% seen once; the top ten hold around 7.3%. Sequenced input: peripheral blood. These receptors all stem from a woman in her seventies with active or convalescent COVID-19.

V and J are TRBV2 and TRBJ1-2; D perhaps matches TRBD1 (6 bases). This CDR3 comprises 13 residues. V lost 0 bases and J 4 bases, leaving 6 bases between the germline ends. CDR1 is SNHLY and CDR2 is FYNNEI in the germline V gene. DNA of the CDR3: TGTGCCAGCAGTGAAGCGGGGGCCTATGGCTACACCTTC. Its protein product is CASSEAGAYGYTF.

V usage is TRBV6-5 and J usage is TRBJ2-2, with D tentatively TRBD1 (5 bases). From germline, CDR1 is MNHEY and CDR2 SVGAGI. Trimming shortened V by 2 bases and J by 3 bases, and 7 bases separated the two germline ends. The CDR3 loop spans 14 amino acids. The CDR3 here is CASSYDSHTGELFF. The CDR3 DNA follows: TGTGCCAGCAGTTACGACAGCCACACCGGGGAGCTGTTTTTT.

This chain connects TRBV6-5 to TRBJ1-5, with TRBD1 matching over 9 bases. The CDR3 sequence is 14 residues long. Per germline, CDR1 MNHEY and CDR2 SVGAGI. Unmatched junction bases numbered 3, after V lost 4 bases and J lost 5 bases. CDR3 amino acids: CASSSRQGDQPQHF. The CDR3 coding sequence is TGTGCCAGCAGTTCCAGACAGGGGGATCAGCCCCAGCATTTT.

This chain connects TRBV4-3 to TRBJ1-5; D remains ambiguous. Trimming removed 4 bases at V and 7 bases at J, with 8 bases between. CDR3 length: 12 amino acids. The germline V gene has CDR1 LGHNA and CDR2 YSLEER. CDR3 loop: CASSPSGQPQHF. CDR3 sequence (DNA): TGCGCCAGCAGCCCATCGGGACAGCCCCAGCATTTT.

The genes are TRBV6-5 and TRBJ1-2; 7 nucleotides align to TRBD1. Per germline, CDR1 MNHEY and CDR2 SVGAGI. The CDR3 is 14 residues long. J was trimmed by 0 bases and V by 5 bases; bases with no gene match: 3. CDR3 in DNA: TGTGCCAGCAGTCCAGGGACAGCTAACTATGGCTACACCTTC. It is translated as CASSPGTANYGYTF.

Details on this clone: Other DNA variants within this sample encode the same CDR3. The genes are TRBV5-1 and TRBJ1-3; D is unclear. The CDR3 sequence is 15 residues long. V was shortened by 0 bases and J by 0 bases, with 7 bases between the two germline ends. CDR1 is SGHRS and CDR2 is YFSETQ in the germline V gene. CDR3 sequence (DNA): TGCGCCAGCAGCTTGGGGCAAAACTCTGGAAACACCATATATTTT. Amino acids: CASSLGQNSGNTIYF.

J is TRBJ1-6 and V is TRBV3-1 (or the pseudogene TRBV3-2), with 7 bases matching TRBD1. The CDR3 contains 12 residues. Germline V gene data show CDR1 as LGHDT and CDR2 as YNNKEL (reference sequence). With V trimmed by 6 bases and J by 10 bases, 3 bases remained unmatched. The DNA of the CDR3 is TGTGCCAGCAGTCACAGGGGATCACCCCTCCACTTT. This translates into CASSHRGSPLHF.

The V call is TRBV27, the J call TRBJ1-4; 7 bases match TRBD1. Germline V lookup: CDR1 MNHEY, CDR2 SMNVEV (reference sequence). The CDR3 loop spans 16 amino acids. The V and J ends lost 3 bases and 1 base, in that order; junction bases with no gene match: 5. CDR3 nucleotide sequence: TGTGCCAGCAGTTTCCGACAGGGTGTAACTAATGAAAAACTGTTTTTT. This gives the protein CASSFRQGVTNEKLFF.

This clone appeared once. This rearrangement joins TRBV9 to TRBJ2-1; the match to TRBD2 covers 11 bases. The CDR3 is 14 amino acids. Germline CDR1 is SGDLS and CDR2 is YYNGEE. V shed 2 bases, J shed 7 bases, and the junction held 2 bases outside the gene matches. Here the CDR3 DNA reads TGTGCCAGCAGCGTTAGCGGGGGGGCAAATGAGCAGTTCTTC. Translated, it gives CASSVSGGANEQFF.